The T cell receptor (beta chain) under discussion was sequenced for a study of T-cell reconstitution after alpha-beta-depleted transplantation in children. Unique molecular identifiers were used in preparing the TCRbeta library. TCRdb reanalysed the PCR reads using MiXCR and keeps one entry per CDR3 protein. Of roughly 350,000 distinct CDR3 sequences listed, 10% are singletons. The clonotype comes from a human donor who donated a stem cell graft to a child with acute lymphoblastic leukemia. Sample: PBMCs from the stem cell graft donor, taken from the stem cell graft.

The CDR3 bases are TGCGCCAGCAGCCAAGCCTCACCCGTGGCCGGACGCACCGGGGAGCTGTTTTTT. Its protein product is CASSQASPVAGRTGELFF. The chain joins TRBV4-1 to TRBJ2-2; D not certain. With 1 base removed from V and 4 bases from J, the gap between germline ends came to 19 bases. Looked up from germline, CDR1 is MGHRA and CDR2 is YSYEKL. This CDR3 has 18 amino acids.